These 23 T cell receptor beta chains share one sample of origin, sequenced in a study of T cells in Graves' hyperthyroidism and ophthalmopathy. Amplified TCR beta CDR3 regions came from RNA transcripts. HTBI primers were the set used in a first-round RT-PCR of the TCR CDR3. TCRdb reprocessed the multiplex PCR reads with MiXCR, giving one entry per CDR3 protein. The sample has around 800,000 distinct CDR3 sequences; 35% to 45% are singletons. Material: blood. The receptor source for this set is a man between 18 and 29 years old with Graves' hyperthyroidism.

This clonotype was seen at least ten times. The CDR3 loop is CAISEGGASQPQHF. The CDR3 nucleotides are TGTGCCATCAGTGAGGGGGGAGCAAGTCAGCCCCAGCATTTT. V usage is TRBV10-3 and J usage is TRBJ1-5, with D maybe TRBD1 (5 bases). The CDR3 extends over 14 amino acids. V was shortened by 2 bases and J by 6 bases, with 11 bases between the two germline ends. The V gene's germline CDR1 is ENHRY and CDR2 SYGVKD.

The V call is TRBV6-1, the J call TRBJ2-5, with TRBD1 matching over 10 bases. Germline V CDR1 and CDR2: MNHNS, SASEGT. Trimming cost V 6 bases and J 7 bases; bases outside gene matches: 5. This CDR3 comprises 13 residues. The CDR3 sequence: CASRGGQGVTQYF. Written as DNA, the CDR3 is TGTGCCAGCAGGGGAGGACAGGGGGTGACCCAGTACTTC.

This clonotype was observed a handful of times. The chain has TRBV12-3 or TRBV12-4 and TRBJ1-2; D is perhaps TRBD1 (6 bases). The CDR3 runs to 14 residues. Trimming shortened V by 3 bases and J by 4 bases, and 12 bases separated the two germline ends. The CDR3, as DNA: TGTGCCAGCAGTTTCGGCAGGGGTGGCTATGGCTACACCTTC. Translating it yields CASSFGRGGYGYTF.

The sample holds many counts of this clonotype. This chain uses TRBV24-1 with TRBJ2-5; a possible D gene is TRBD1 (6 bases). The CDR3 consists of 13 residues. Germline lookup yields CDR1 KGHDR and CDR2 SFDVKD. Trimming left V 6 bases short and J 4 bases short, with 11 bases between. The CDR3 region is CATSPGAGETQYF. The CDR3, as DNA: TGTGCCACCAGTCCAGGGGCGGGAGAGACCCAGTACTTC.

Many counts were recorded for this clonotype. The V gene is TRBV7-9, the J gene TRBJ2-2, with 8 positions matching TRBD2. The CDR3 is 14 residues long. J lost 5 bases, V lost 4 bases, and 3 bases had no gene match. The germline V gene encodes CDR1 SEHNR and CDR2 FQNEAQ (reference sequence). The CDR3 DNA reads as TGTGCCAGCAGCTGGGCGGGGGGAACCGGGGAGCTGTTTTTT. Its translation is CASSWAGGTGELFF. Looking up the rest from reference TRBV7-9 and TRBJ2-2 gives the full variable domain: DTGVSQNPRHKITKRGQNVTFRCDPISEHNRLYWYRQTLGQGPEFLTYFQNEAQLEKSRLLSDRFSAERPKGSFSTLEIQRTEQGDSAMYLCASSWAGGTGELFFGEGSRLTVL.

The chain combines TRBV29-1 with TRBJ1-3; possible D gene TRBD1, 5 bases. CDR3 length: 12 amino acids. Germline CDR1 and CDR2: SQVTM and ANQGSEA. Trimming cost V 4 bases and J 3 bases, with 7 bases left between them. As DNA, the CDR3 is TGCAGCGTTGGGGGGATTGGAAACACCATATATTTT. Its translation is CSVGGIGNTIYF. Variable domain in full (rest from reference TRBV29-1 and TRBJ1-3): SAVISQKPSRDICQRGTSLTIQCQVDSQVTMMFWYRQQPGQSLTLIATANQGSEATYESGFVIDKFPISRPNLTFSTLTVSNMSPEDSSIYLCSVGGIGNTIYFGEGSWLTVV.

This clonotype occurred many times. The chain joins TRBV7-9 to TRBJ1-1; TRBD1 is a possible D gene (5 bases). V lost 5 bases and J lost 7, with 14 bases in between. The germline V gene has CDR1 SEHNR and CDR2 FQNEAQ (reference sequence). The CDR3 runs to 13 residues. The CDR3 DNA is TGTGCCAGCAGCGAGGACTGGGGCGGTGAAGCTTTCTTT. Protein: CASSEDWGGEAFF.

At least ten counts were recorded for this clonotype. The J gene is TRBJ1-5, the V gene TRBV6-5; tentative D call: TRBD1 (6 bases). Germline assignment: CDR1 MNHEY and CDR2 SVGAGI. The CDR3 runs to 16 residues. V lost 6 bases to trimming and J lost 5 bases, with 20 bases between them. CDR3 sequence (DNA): TGTGCCAGCAGGCGCCAGGGGATGGGGGGGGATCAGCCCCAGCATTTT. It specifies CASRRQGMGGDQPQHF.

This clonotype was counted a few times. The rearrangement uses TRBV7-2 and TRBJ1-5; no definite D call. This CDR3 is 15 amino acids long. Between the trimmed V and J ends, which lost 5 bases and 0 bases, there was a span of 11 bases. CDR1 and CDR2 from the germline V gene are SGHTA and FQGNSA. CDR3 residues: CASSPEPGSNQPQHF. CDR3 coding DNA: TGTGCCAGCAGCCCCGAGCCCGGTAGCAATCAGCCCCAGCATTTT.

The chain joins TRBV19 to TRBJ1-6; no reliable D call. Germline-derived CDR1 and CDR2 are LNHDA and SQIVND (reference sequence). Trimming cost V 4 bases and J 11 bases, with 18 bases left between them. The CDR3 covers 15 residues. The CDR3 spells CASSNKAGGPTPLHF. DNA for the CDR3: TGTGCCAGTAGTAACAAAGCGGGAGGGCCGACACCCCTCCACTTT.

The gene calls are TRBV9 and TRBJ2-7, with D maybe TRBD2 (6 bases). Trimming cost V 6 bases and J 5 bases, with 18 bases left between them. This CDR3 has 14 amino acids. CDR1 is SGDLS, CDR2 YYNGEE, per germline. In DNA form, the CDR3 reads TGTGCCAGCAACATTGGAGGGGAGGCGAACGAGCAGTACTTC. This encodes CASNIGGEANEQYF. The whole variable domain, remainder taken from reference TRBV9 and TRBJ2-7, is DSGVTQTPKHLITATGQRVTLRCSPRSGDLSVYWYQQSLDQGLQFLIQYYNGEERAKGNILERFSAQQFPDLHSELNLSSLELGDSALYFCASNIGGEANEQYFGPGTRLTVT.

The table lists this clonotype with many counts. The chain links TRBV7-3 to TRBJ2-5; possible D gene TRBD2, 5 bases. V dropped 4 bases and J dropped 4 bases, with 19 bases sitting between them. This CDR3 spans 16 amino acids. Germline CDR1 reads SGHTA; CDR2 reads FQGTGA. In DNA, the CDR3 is TGTGCCAGCAGCTCCCCGGCGGACGGACTCTCAGAGACCCAGTACTTC. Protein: CASSSPADGLSETQYF.

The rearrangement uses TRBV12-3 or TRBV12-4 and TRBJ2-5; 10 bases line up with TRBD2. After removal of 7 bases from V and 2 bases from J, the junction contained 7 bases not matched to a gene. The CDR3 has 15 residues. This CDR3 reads CASMGNSGRQETQYF. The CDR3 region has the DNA TGTGCCAGCATGGGGAATAGCGGGAGGCAAGAGACCCAGTACTTC.

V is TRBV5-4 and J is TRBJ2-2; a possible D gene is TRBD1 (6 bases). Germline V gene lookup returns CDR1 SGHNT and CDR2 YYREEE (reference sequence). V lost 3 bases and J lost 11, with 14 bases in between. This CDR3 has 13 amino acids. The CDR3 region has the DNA TGTGCCAGCAGCTACTATACAGGGATAGAGCTGTTTTTT. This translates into CASSYYTGIELFF.

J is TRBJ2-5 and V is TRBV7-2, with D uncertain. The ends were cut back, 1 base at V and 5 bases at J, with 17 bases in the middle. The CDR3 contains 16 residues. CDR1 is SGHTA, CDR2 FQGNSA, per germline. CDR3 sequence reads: CASSLGASPPRETQYF. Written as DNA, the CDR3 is TGTGCCAGCAGCTTAGGAGCAAGCCCGCCTCGCGAGACCCAGTACTTC.

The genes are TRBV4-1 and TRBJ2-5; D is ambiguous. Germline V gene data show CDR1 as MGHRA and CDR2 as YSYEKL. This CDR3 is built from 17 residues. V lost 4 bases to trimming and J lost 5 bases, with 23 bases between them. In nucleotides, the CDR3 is TGCGCCAGCAGCCGTTTTTTGGACCTAGTAAGGCGCGAGACCCAGTACTTC. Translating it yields CASSRFLDLVRRETQYF.

The DNA of the CDR3 is TGTGCCAGCAGCCTACAGGGAATTTACGGAAACACCATATATTTT. It specifies CASSLQGIYGNTIYF. The rearrangement uses TRBV7-8 and TRBJ1-3; possible D gene TRBD1, 6 bases. Germline assignment: CDR1 SGHVS and CDR2 FQNEAQ. V was clipped by 5 bases and J by 4 bases, with 15 bases between them. The CDR3 covers 15 residues.

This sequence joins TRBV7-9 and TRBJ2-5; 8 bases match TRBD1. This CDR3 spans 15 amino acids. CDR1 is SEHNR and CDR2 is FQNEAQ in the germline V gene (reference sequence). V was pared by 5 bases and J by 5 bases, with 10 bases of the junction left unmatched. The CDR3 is CASSPGTGWAETQYF. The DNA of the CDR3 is TGTGCCAGCAGCCCCGGGACAGGTTGGGCGGAGACCCAGTACTTC.

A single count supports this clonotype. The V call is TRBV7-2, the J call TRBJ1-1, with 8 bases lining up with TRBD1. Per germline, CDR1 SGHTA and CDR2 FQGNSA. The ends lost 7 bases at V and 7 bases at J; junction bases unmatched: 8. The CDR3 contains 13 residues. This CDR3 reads CASNPTGGLEAFF. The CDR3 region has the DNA TGTGCCAGCAACCCAACAGGGGGGCTTGAAGCTTTCTTT. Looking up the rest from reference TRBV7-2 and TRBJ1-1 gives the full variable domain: GAGVSQSPSNKVTEKGKDVELRCDPISGHTALYWYRQSLGQGLEFLIYFQGNSAPDKSGLPSDRFSAERTGGSVSTLTIQRTQQEDSAVYLCASNPTGGLEAFFGQGTRLTVV.

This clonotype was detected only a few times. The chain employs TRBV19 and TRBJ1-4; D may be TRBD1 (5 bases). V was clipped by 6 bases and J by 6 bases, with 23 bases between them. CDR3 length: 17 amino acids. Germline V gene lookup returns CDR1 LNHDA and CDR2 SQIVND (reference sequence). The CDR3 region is CASSRIRRGGADEKLFF. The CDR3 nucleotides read TGTGCCAGTAGCCGGATAAGGCGGGGCGGAGCGGATGAAAAACTGTTTTTT.

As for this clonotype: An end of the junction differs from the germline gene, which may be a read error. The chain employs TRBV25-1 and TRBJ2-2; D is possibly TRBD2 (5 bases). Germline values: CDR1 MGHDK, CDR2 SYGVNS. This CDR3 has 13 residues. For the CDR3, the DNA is TGCGCCTGGAATTTGAGGGACACCGGGGAGCTGTTTTTT. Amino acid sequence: CAWNLRDTGELFF.

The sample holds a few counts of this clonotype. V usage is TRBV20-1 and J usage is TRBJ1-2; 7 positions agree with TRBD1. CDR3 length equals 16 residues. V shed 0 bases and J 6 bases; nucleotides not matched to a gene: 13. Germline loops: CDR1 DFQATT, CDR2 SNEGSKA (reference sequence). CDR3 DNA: TGCAGTGCTAGAGATCTCAGGGGGGCGTTTGGGGATGGCTACACCTTC. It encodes CSARDLRGAFGDGYTF.

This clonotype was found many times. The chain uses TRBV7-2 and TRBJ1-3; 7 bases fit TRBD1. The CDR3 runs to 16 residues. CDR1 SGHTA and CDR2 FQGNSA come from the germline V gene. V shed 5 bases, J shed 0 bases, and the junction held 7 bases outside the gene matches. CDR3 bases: TGTGCCAGCAGCCCTAGACAGGGACCCTCTGGAAACACCATATATTTT. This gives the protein CASSPRQGPSGNTIYF. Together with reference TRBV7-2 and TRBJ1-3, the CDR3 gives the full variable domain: GAGVSQSPSNKVTEKGKDVELRCDPISGHTALYWYRQSLGQGLEFLIYFQGNSAPDKSGLPSDRFSAERTGGSVSTLTIQRTQQEDSAVYLCASSPRQGPSGNTIYFGEGSWLTVV.